One sample yielded the 11 T cell receptor beta chains listed below, sequenced in a study of T cell repertoires in cytomegalovirus infection (dated by TCRdb to the late 2010s). Per the publication, the treatment or condition label means: in vitro stimulation with specific CMV peptide epitopes to enrich CMV-specific T cells. The sequencer was an Illumina HiSeq 1500. Using fastp at Q25 and MiXCR, TCRdb reprocessed the public reads and kept productive beta chains. Each CDR3 protein gets just one entry, which takes the most common genes and DNA from the rows behind it. The sample table records 830,000 or so distinct CDR3 sequences; approximately 32% of these occur just once. Jointly, the top ten make up around an eighth of the sample. For these receptors, no antigen is known. The sequenced sample was cultured CD8+ T cells from PBMCs, obtained from culture after CMV antigen stimulation. These receptors originate from a human donor in good health (CMV status not recorded). Some clones in this sample may be carry-over from other donors' samples.

J is TRBJ2-5 and V is TRBV12-3 or TRBV12-4; possible D gene TRBD1, 5 bases. Trimming removed 2 bases at V and 3 bases at J, with 13 bases between. This CDR3 region has 15 residues. This CDR3 is CASSLWGRVEETQYF. CDR3 coding DNA: TGTGCCAGCAGTTTATGGGGCCGGGTGGAAGAGACCCAGTACTTC.

This clonotype was counted a few times. The chain carries TRBV28 and TRBJ2-7; 8 positions agree with TRBD2. CDR1 is MDHEN and CDR2 is SYDVKM in the germline V gene. V shed 7 bases, J shed 7 bases, and the junction held 12 bases outside the gene matches. CDR3 length: 14 amino acids. As DNA, the CDR3 is TGTGCCAGCACCAATCGGGGGGGGCTGGGTGAGCAGTACGTC. Its protein product is CASTNRGGLGEQYV.

DNA of the CDR3: TGTGCCAGCAGTTTGGGATTACAGACATACGAGCAGTACTTC. The encoded protein is CASSLGLQTYEQYF. The chain recombines TRBV27 with TRBJ2-7; no definite D call. CDR3 length equals 14 residues. Per the germline V gene, CDR1 is MNHEY and CDR2 is SMNVEV (reference sequence). Between the trimmed V and J ends, which lost 3 bases and 4 bases, there was a span of 13 bases.

This clonotype was found a few times. V is TRBV7-9 and J is TRBJ2-1, with D tentatively TRBD1 or TRBD2 (5 bases each). The length of the CDR3 is 15 residues. Germline V gene data show CDR1 as SEHNR and CDR2 as FQNEAQ (reference sequence). V lost 1 base and J 3 bases, leaving 10 bases between the germline ends. CDR3 amino acids: CASSLVGDVYNEQFF. The CDR3 DNA is TGTGCCAGCAGCTTAGTCGGGGACGTCTACAATGAGCAGTTCTTC.

The rearrangement links TRBV5-1 to TRBJ2-3; TRBD1 agrees at 11 bases. Germline assignment: CDR1 SGHRS and CDR2 YFSETQ. The CDR3 contains 16 residues. V lost 6 bases, J lost 2 bases, and 8 bases stayed unmatched. Written as DNA, the CDR3 is TGCGCCAGCACCCAGGGGACAGGGGGGATCACAGATACGCAGTATTTT. It is translated as CASTQGTGGITDTQYF.

The chain couples TRBV9 to TRBJ2-1; D gene ambiguous. The ends were cut back, 0 bases at V and 0 bases at J, with 16 bases in the middle. Germline-derived CDR1 and CDR2 are SGDLS and YYNGEE. This CDR3 contains 18 residues. The CDR3 nucleotides read TGTGCCAGCAGCGTAGACGGATCCAGGCAAATCTCCTACAATGAGCAGTTCTTC. It translates to CASSVDGSRQISYNEQFF.

The chain combines TRBV27 with TRBJ2-1; TRBD2 agrees at 11 bases. Germline-derived CDR1 and CDR2 are MNHEY and SMNVEV (reference sequence). Trimming at V came to 3 bases and at J to 2 bases, leaving 6 bases not matched to a gene. CDR3 length equals 17 residues. CDR3 nucleotides: TGTGCCAGCAGTTTTCCTAGCGGGGGGACAACCTACAATGAGCAGTTCTTC. As protein: CASSFPSGGTTYNEQFF.

The chain uses TRBV7-2 and TRBJ1-6, with 7 bases aligning to TRBD1. The CDR3 is 14 amino acids. V shed 3 bases, J shed 7 bases, and the junction held 3 bases outside the gene matches. Germline V gene sequence: CDR1 SGHTA, CDR2 FQGNSA. The chain's CDR3 is CASSLLGQNSPLHF. CDR3 nucleotide sequence: TGTGCCAGCAGCTTGTTGGGACAGAATTCACCCCTCCACTTT.

A few counts support this clonotype. This chain joins TRBV25-1 and TRBJ1-4, with TRBD1 as a possible D gene (6 bases). The germline V gene has CDR1 MGHDK and CDR2 SYGVNS. This CDR3 region has 15 residues. V lost 5 bases to trimming and J lost 5 bases, with 15 bases between them. CDR3 amino acids: CASSIVGRGNEKLFF. The DNA for the CDR3 is TGTGCCAGCAGTATCGTTGGCAGGGGAAATGAAAAACTGTTTTTT.

The chain is built from TRBV7-6 and TRBJ1-6; D not resolved. The CDR3 loop spans 13 amino acids. V lost 5 bases and J 11 bases, leaving 13 bases between the germline ends. In germline, CDR1 is SGHVS, CDR2 FNYEAQ. The CDR3 bases are TGTGCCAGCAGCCGCCGGAACAATCCACCCCTCCACTTT. Residues: CASSRRNNPPLHF. The full variable domain, its missing parts supplied by reference TRBV7-6 and TRBJ1-6, is GAGVSQSPRYKVTKRGQDVALRCDPISGHVSLYWYRQALGQGPEFLTYFNYEAQQDKSGLPNDRFSAERPEGSISTLTIQRTEQRDSAMYRCASSRRNNPPLHFGNGTRLTVT.

This clonotype turned up a few times. J is TRBJ1-5 and V is TRBV5-3; D is ambiguous. TRBV5-3 is annotated as an ORF whose role is uncertain. Between the trimmed V and J ends, which lost 8 bases and 4 bases, there was a span of 13 bases. This CDR3 region has 13 residues. CDR3 sequence (DNA): TGTGCCAGCAGCAAGGACGTTAATCAGCCCCAGCATTTT. Protein sequence: CASSKDVNQPQHF.